The T cell receptor beta chain described here comes from a study of blood T cell repertoires in COVID-19. Overall study: The United States, Italy and Spain were the sources of the acute and convalescent COVID-19 samples. Nucleic acid was either cDNA or gDNA, and it came from T cells, B-cell-depleted T cells, or PBMCs.

The germline CDR1 and CDR2 sequences are LGHNA and YSLEER. The CDR3 consists of 14 residues. V shed 0 bases and J shed 2 bases, with 5 bases lying between them. Original handling: The authors estimated nucleated cell counts from reference gene primer amplification. Libraries were prepared by immunoSEQ multiplex PCR; TCRdb keeps only in-frame clonotypes and omits some of them. V and J calls and clone size are as listed in that table; D and trimming were resolved from the DNA. The sample records just over 650,000 clones, 75% to 90% being singletons. The TCR sequence derives from a woman under 30 with acute or convalescent COVID-19. The chain employs TRBV4-3 and TRBJ2-1; weak D call: TRBD2 (5 bases). The material sequenced was peripheral blood. CDR3 DNA sequence: TGCGCCAGCAGCCAAGAGGAGGCCTACAATGAGCAGTTCTTC. Amino acids: CASSQEEAYNEQFF.